These 17 T cell receptor beta chains came from one sample sequenced in a study of blood T cells in healthy people across ages (dated by TCRdb to 2015 to 2017). The method was 5' RACE. TCRdb names Illumina HiSeq 2500 as the instrument used. A second PCR of roughly 6 to 12 cycles was performed with a sample-barcoded 5' primer and a J-beta primer mix. Using fastp trimming at Q25 and MiXCR clonotype assembly, TCRdb reanalyzed the public sequencing data and kept in-frame beta chains. Each CDR3 protein appears once, grouped with its most common genes and DNA. The sample table holds fewer than 800,000 distinct CDR3 sequences, of which around 48% were seen once. The ten largest account for about a third of the sample. The sequenced sample was blood. These receptors originate from a woman aged 55-70 years in good health.

The V gene is TRBV20-1, the J gene TRBJ2-7; 9 nucleotides align to TRBD2. Germline V gives CDR1 DFQATT, CDR2 SNEGSKA (reference sequence). V trimming: 6 bases; J trimming: 0 bases; junction bases outside the gene matches: 6. The CDR3 runs to 14 residues. CDR3 residues: CSAPSGKFSYEQYF. In nucleotides, the CDR3 is TGCAGTGCCCCTAGCGGGAAGTTCTCCTACGAGCAGTACTTC.

This clonotype appeared a few times. The chain combines TRBV27 with TRBJ1-5; 8 bases are shared with TRBD1. The germline CDR1 and CDR2 sequences are MNHEY and SMNVEV (reference sequence). This CDR3 spans 16 amino acids. Germline trimming cut 5 bases from V and 2 bases from J; bases unmatched to any gene: 8. The CDR3 loop reads CASSRGQGLGNQPQHF. In DNA form, the CDR3 reads TGTGCCAGCAGTCGAGGACAGGGTCTCGGCAATCAGCCCCAGCATTTT.

This clonotype was recorded a few times. V gene TRBV7-9 combines with J gene TRBJ2-7, with D maybe TRBD1 (5 bases). Trimming took 5 bases from V and 3 from J, leaving 14 bases between them. The germline gives CDR1 SEHNR, CDR2 FQNEAQ (reference sequence). CDR3 size: 14 residues. The CDR3 region has the DNA TGTGCCAGCAGCACCGCCGACAGTTACTACGAGCAGTACTTC. Translation gives CASSTADSYYEQYF.

The V gene is TRBV20-1, the J gene TRBJ2-1; maybe TRBD2 (5 bases). The ends were cut back, 3 bases at V and 6 bases at J, with 12 bases in the middle. The germline V gene has CDR1 DFQATT and CDR2 SNEGSKA (reference sequence). CDR3 size: 13 residues. CDR3 DNA sequence: TGCAGTGCTAGTATGCTAGCAGGCAATGAGCAGTTCTTC. This encodes CSASMLAGNEQFF.

The chain couples TRBV24-1 to TRBJ2-7; 8 bases line up with TRBD1. V shed 5 bases, J shed 5 bases, and the junction held 7 bases outside the gene matches. The CDR3 has 14 residues. Germline V CDR1 and CDR2: KGHDR, SFDVKD. CDR3 DNA: TGTGCCACCAGTGCTACGGACAGGGACGACGAGCAGTACTTC. Translating gives CATSATDRDDEQYF.

This clonotype was seen a handful of times. The rearrangement uses TRBV21-1 and TRBJ1-1; no check of the table's D call, TRBD1, against the DNA was made. TRBV21-1 is given as a pseudogene. CDR3 length: 16 residues. This CDR3 is CASSKPRSPLGTEAFF. The CDR3 region has the DNA TGTGCCAGCAGCAAACCCCGGAGTCCTCTTGGGACTGAAGCTTTCTTT.

This clonotype was counted between two and nine times. One base away lies a much larger clone, so this may be a sequencing read error. The chain joins TRBV27 to TRBJ2-1; D is undetermined. The J call may be faulty, since TRBJ2-7 better matches the DNA end. Germline values: CDR1 MNHEY, CDR2 SMNVEV (reference sequence). The CDR3 extends over 15 amino acids. In nucleotides, the CDR3 is TGTGCCAGCAGTTTATCGGTTGCCCCTTACAATGAGCAGTACTTC. Translated, it gives CASSLSVAPYNEQYF.

Only one count was recorded for this clonotype. The CDR3, as DNA: TGTGCCAGCAGCTCAAGGGGTAGCGGGAGGGGGTACAATGAGCAGTTCTTC. Translation gives CASSSRGSGRGYNEQFF. The chain joins TRBV7-2 to TRBJ2-1, with TRBD2 matching 11 bases. CDR1 and CDR2 (germline): SGHTA, FQGNSA. The CDR3 covers 17 residues. V dropped 4 bases and J dropped 4; count of bases not matched to a gene: 9.

The chain couples TRBV4-2 to TRBJ1-6; D uncertain. Trimming removed 1 base from V and 8 bases from J, with 15 bases in between. The CDR3 spans 16 residues. In germline, CDR1 is LGHNA, CDR2 YNFKEQ. The CDR3 sequence: CASSQAGGERDSPLHF. Here the CDR3 DNA reads TGTGCCAGCAGCCAAGCAGGTGGCGAACGGGATTCACCCCTCCACTTT.

Note on this clonotype: The junction does not match germline at one end; this may be a read error. The chain uses TRBV6-5 and TRBJ1-4; no firm D call. The CDR3 runs 18 residues. CDR1 MNHEY and CDR2 SVGAGI come from the germline V gene. CDR3 sequence reads: CASSHSSPDGPTNEKLFF. CDR3 nucleotides: TGTGCCAGCAGTCACTCGTCCCCCGACGGGCCAACTAATGAAAAACTGTTTTTT.

The chain employs TRBV7-8 and TRBJ2-3, with D perhaps assigned TRBD1 or TRBD2 (5 bases each). V was pared by 7 bases and J by 0 bases, with 17 bases between. Per the germline V gene, CDR1 is SGHVS and CDR2 is FQNEAQ. This CDR3 has 16 amino acids. DNA of the CDR3: TGTGCCAGCATCCAACCGGGACGTAAAAGCACAGATACGCAGTATTTT. It yields the protein CASIQPGRKSTDTQYF.

This clonotype was seen a few times. V and J are TRBV24-1 and TRBJ2-2; D is unclear. This CDR3 has 12 amino acids. V dropped 5 bases and J dropped 7 bases, with 7 bases sitting between them. Germline values: CDR1 KGHDR, CDR2 SFDVKD. The CDR3 loop reads CATSGEVGELFF. CDR3 sequence (DNA): TGTGCCACCAGTGGAGAAGTCGGGGAGCTGTTTTTT.

Here the CDR3 DNA reads TGTGCCAGCAGAACGACAGGGGCAGATACGCAGTATTTT. Its protein is CASRTTGADTQYF. The rearrangement joins TRBV12-3 or TRBV12-4 to TRBJ2-3; 8 bases fit TRBD1. V lost 6 bases, J lost 4 bases, and 3 bases stayed unmatched. The CDR3 sequence is 13 residues long.

This chain links TRBV5-1 with TRBJ2-4; 7 bases map to TRBD2. The end of the DNA fits TRBJ2-7 better, so the J call may be wrong. The CDR3 is 12 residues long. Germline assignment: CDR1 SGHRS and CDR2 YFSETQ. CDR3 in amino acids: CASSTGGDEQYF. The CDR3 nucleotides read TGCGCCAGCAGCACGGGGGGAGACGAGCAGTACTTC.

With regard to this clonotype: A read error may account for a junction end that differs from germline. The chain joins TRBV5-1 to TRBJ2-7, with 12 bases fitting TRBD2. Germline CDR1 and CDR2: SGHRS and YFSETQ. The CDR3 covers 16 residues. The chain's CDR3 is CASSRGLAGTSDEQYF. CDR3 coding DNA: TGCGCCAGCAGCCGCGGACTAGCGGGAACCTCCGACGAGCAGTACTTC.

This clonotype was counted only a few times. This chain connects TRBV5-1 to TRBJ2-5; TRBD2 is a possible D gene (6 bases). V dropped 3 bases and J dropped 1 base, with 13 bases sitting between them. There are 15 residues in the CDR3. The V gene's germline CDR1 is SGHRS and CDR2 YFSETQ. Here the CDR3 reads CASSWGTASQETQYF. Written as DNA, the CDR3 is TGCGCCAGCAGCTGGGGGACTGCCTCCCAAGAGACCCAGTACTTC.

J is TRBJ2-1 and V is TRBV27; perhaps TRBD2 as D (6 bases). The CDR3 sequence is 15 residues long. The V end was cut by 6 bases, the J end by 4 bases, with 16 bases between. Germline lookup yields CDR1 MNHEY and CDR2 SMNVEV (reference sequence). The CDR3 loop is CASSQGLGLYNEQFF. CDR3 nucleotides: TGTGCCAGCAGCCAGGGACTGGGCCTTTACAATGAGCAGTTCTTC.